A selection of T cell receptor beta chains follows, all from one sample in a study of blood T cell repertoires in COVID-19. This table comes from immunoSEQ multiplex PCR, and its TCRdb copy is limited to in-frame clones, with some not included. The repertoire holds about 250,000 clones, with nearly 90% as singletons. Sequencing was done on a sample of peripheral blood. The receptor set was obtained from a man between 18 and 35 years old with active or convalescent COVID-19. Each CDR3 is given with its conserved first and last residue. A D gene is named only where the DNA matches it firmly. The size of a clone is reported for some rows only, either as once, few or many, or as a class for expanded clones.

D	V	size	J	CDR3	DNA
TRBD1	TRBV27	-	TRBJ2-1	CASSFRGPSNEQFF	TGTGCCAGCAGTTTCAGGGGGCCCTCCAATGAGCAGTTCTTC
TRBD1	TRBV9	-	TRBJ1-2	CASSTRTGYGYTF	TGTGCCAGCAGCACACGGACAGGCTATGGCTACACCTTC
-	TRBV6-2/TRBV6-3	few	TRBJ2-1	CASSYSTDSNNEQFF	TGTGCCAGCAGTTACTCGACAGATTCCAACAATGAGCAGTTCTTC
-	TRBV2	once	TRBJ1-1	CASRRDMNTEAFF	TGTGCCAGCAGGAGGGACATGAACACTGAAGCTTTCTTT
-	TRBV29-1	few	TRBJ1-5	CSVTRGDNQPQHF	TGCAGCGTCACCCGGGGAGACAATCAGCCCCAGCATTTT
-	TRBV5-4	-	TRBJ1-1	CASSPGGNTEAFF	TGTGCCAGCAGCCCAGGTGGGAACACTGAAGCTTTCTTT
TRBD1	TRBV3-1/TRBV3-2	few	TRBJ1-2	CASSQRDRVGYTF	TGTGCCAGCAGCCAGCGGGACAGGGTCGGCTACACCTTC
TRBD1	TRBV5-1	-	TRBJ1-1	CASSSKDRGHTEAFF	TGCGCCAGCAGCTCCAAGGACAGGGGCCACACTGAAGCTTTCTTT
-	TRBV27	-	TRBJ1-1	CASSLSTGNTEAFF	TGTGCCAGCAGTTTATCAACAGGGAACACTGAAGCTTTCTTT
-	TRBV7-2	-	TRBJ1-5	CASSLVAGFLHF	TGTGCCAGCAGCTTAGTAGCAGGGTTTCTCCATTTT
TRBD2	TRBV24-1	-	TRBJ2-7	CATSDSKGGSYEQYF	TGTGCCACCAGTGATTCAAAGGGAGGGTCCTACGAGCAGTACTTC
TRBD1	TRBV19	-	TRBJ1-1	CASSTTGGGTEAFF	TGTGCCAGTAGTACTACAGGGGGAGGAACTGAAGCTTTCTTT
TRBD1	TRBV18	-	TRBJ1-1	CASSRISVSGTGATEAFF	TGTGCCAGCTCACGAATTTCGGTGTCTGGGACAGGTGCGACTGAAGCTTTCTTT
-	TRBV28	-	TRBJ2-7	CASSLPQGLAYEQYF	TGTGCCAGCAGTTTACCACAGGGTTTGGCCTACGAGCAGTACTTC
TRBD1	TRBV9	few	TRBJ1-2	CASSGSGQANYGYTF	TGTGCCAGCAGCGGTAGCGGACAGGCTAACTATGGCTACACCTTC
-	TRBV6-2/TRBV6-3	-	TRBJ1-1	CASSYSMARAEAFF	TGTGCCAGCAGTTACTCGATGGCACGGGCTGAAGCTTTCTTT
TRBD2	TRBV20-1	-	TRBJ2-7	CSARGGILAGVREQYF	TGCAGTGCTCGTGGGGGAATACTAGCGGGAGTAAGGGAGCAGTACTTC
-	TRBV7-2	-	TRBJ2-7	CASSFQKITGEDEQYF	TGTGCCAGCAGCTTCCAAAAGATCACAGGGGAGGACGAGCAGTACTTC
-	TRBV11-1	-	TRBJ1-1	CASSLYGNTEAFF	TGTGCCAGCAGCTTATACGGGAACACTGAAGCTTTCTTT
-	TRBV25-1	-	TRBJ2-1	CASSEGGTPGGNEQFF	TGTGCCAGCAGCGAAGGGGGGACCCCAGGAGGCAATGAGCAGTTCTTC
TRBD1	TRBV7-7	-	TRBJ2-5	CASSFGTGVRETQYF	TGTGCTAGCAGCTTTGGGACAGGGGTTAGAGAGACCCAGTACTTC
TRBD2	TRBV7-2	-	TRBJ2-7	CASSLVSSSGFYEQYF	TGTGCCAGCAGCTTAGTGTCGTCTAGCGGGTTCTACGAGCAGTACTTC
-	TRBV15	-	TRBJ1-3	CATRDGGVGNTIYF	TGTGCCACCAGGGACGGCGGGGTTGGAAACACCATATATTTT
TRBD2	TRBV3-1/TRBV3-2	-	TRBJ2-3	CASSQLAGGLSDTQYF	TGTGCCAGCAGCCAACTAGCGGGGGGGTTATCAGATACGCAGTATTTT
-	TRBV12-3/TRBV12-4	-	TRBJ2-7	CASSSWGNEQYF	TGTGCCAGCAGTTCGTGGGGCAACGAGCAGTACTTC
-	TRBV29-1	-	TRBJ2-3	CSHGGGGTDTQYF	TGCAGCCATGGGGGGGGCGGCACAGATACGCAGTATTTT
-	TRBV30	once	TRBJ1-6	CAWDKDSPLHF	TGTGCCTGGGACAAAGATTCACCCCTCCACTTT
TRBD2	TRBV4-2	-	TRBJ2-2	CASSRASGSSTGELFF	TGTGCCAGCAGCCGAGCTAGCGGGAGTAGCACCGGGGAGCTGTTTTTT
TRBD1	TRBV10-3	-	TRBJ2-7	CAISALVEGAISYEQYF	TGTGCCATCAGTGCCCTTGTCGAGGGGGCCATCTCCTACGAGCAGTACTTC